These 13 T cell receptor beta chains were all obtained from the same sample, sequenced in a study of shared clonotypes between healthy human individuals. Repertoires were generated with immunoSEQ multiplex PCR, while TCRdb's copy carries only in-frame clones and drops some. The sample contains more than 1,200,000 clones, about 98.5% of which appear only once. Source material: naive CD4+ T cells sorted from blood. Specified subset: CD45RA+ positively selected. The receptors stem from a man aged 30 to 39 in good health.

This rearrangement joins TRBV10-3 to TRBJ2-1, with 10 bases fitting TRBD2. V was clipped by 0 bases and J by 3 bases; unmatched bases: 2. CDR1 ENHRY and CDR2 SYGVKD come from the germline V gene. The CDR3 is 16 residues long. CDR3 sequence: CAISESPSGSYNEQFF. The CDR3 DNA follows: TGTGCCATCAGTGAGTCGCCTAGCGGGAGCTACAATGAGCAGTTCTTC.

The genes are TRBV5-1 and TRBJ2-2, with 8 bases aligning to TRBD2. The J segment lost 6 bases and the V segment lost 3 bases, leaving 1 base of the junction unmatched. CDR3 length: 13 residues. Germline V gene sequence: CDR1 SGHRS, CDR2 YFSETQ. The CDR3 region has the DNA TGCGCCAGCAGCTGGACTAGCCCCGGGGAGCTGTTTTTT. Translating gives CASSWTSPGELFF. Full variable domain (rest looked up from reference TRBV5-1 and TRBJ2-2): KAGVTQTPRYLIKTRGQQVTLSCSPISGHRSVSWYQQTPGQGLQFLFEYFSETQRNKGNFPGRFSGRQFSNSRSEMNVSTLELGDSALYLCASSWTSPGELFFGEGSRLTVL.

Details on this clone: The same CDR3 arises from other DNA sequences in this sample as well. The V gene is TRBV27, the J gene TRBJ2-1, with 7 bases lining up with TRBD2. Trimming removed 5 bases from V and 1 base from J; junction bases left unmatched: 5. Germline assignment: CDR1 MNHEY and CDR2 SMNVEV (reference sequence). The CDR3 length is 15 residues. In nucleotides, the CDR3 is TGTGCCAGCAGTCCCCGGGGACTATCCTACAATGAGCAGTTCTTC. Residues: CASSPRGLSYNEQFF.

This chain joins TRBV5-1 and TRBJ1-4, with D unresolved. Germline V gene sequence: CDR1 SGHRS, CDR2 YFSETQ. The CDR3 totals 19 residues. The germline V and J ends were trimmed by 3 bases and 0 bases, with 21 bases remaining between them. The CDR3 is CASSSNLALPIPTNEKLFF. The CDR3 bases are TGCGCCAGCAGCTCCAACCTGGCCCTCCCCATACCAACTAATGAAAAACTGTTTTTT. The whole variable domain, remainder taken from reference TRBV5-1 and TRBJ1-4, is KAGVTQTPRYLIKTRGQQVTLSCSPISGHRSVSWYQQTPGQGLQFLFEYFSETQRNKGNFPGRFSGRQFSNSRSEMNVSTLELGDSALYLCASSSNLALPIPTNEKLFFGSGTQLSVL.

The chain is built from TRBV18 and TRBJ2-2; 8 bases are a match to TRBD2. V dropped 3 bases and J dropped 7; count of bases not matched to a gene: 10. The germline V gene encodes CDR1 KGHSH and CDR2 LQKENI. The CDR3 spans 16 residues. CDR3 amino acids: CASSPEVAGLGGELFF. The CDR3 DNA reads TGTGCCAGCTCACCTGAGGTAGCGGGACTCGGCGGGGAGCTGTTTTTT.

The rearrangement uses TRBV7-8 and TRBJ2-1, with D perhaps matching TRBD1 or TRBD2 (5 bases each). Trimming shortened V by 2 bases and J by 9 bases, and 14 bases separated the two germline ends. CDR3 length: 14 residues. CDR1 and CDR2 from the germline V gene are SGHVS and FQNEAQ. Here the CDR3 reads CASSLSGSGREQFF. The DNA of the CDR3 is TGTGCCAGCAGCTTATCGGGTTCGGGGCGTGAGCAGTTCTTC.

V is TRBV7-9 and J is TRBJ2-7; TRBD2 matches at 7 bases. The V gene end was trimmed by 5 bases and the J gene end by 2 bases; junction bases not matched to a gene: 12. The CDR3 runs 16 residues. The germline V gene has CDR1 SEHNR and CDR2 FQNEAQ (reference sequence). CDR3 sequence reads: CASSLGPGGGAYEQYF. Here the CDR3 DNA reads TGTGCCAGCAGCCTTGGTCCCGGGGGAGGGGCCTACGAGCAGTACTTC.

The genes are TRBV6-1 and TRBJ2-1; 8 bases are a match to TRBD1. The CDR3 has 14 amino acids. Germline values: CDR1 MNHNS, CDR2 SASEGT. V lost 6 bases to trimming and J lost 6 bases; unmatched junction nucleotides: 7. The CDR3 here is CASSPKTGANEQFF. CDR3 nucleotides: TGTGCCAGCAGCCCCAAGACAGGGGCCAATGAGCAGTTCTTC.

The V call is TRBV4-3, the J call TRBJ2-3, with TRBD2 matching 9 bases. Trimming at V came to 0 bases and at J to 6 bases, leaving 7 bases not matched to a gene. This CDR3 has 16 amino acids. CDR1 LGHNA and CDR2 YSLEER come from the germline V gene. CDR3 residues: CASSQDALAGYDTQYF. For the CDR3, the DNA is TGCGCCAGCAGCCAAGATGCCCTAGCGGGGTATGATACGCAGTATTTT.

The gene calls are TRBV6-5 and TRBJ1-5; 9 nucleotides agree with TRBD1. This CDR3 spans 15 amino acids. Germline assignment: CDR1 MNHEY and CDR2 SVGAGI. The junction had 4 bases not matched to a gene; V was cut back by 5 bases and J by 2 bases. The CDR3 loop is CASSLTGGGNQPQHF. The CDR3 coding sequence is TGTGCCAGCAGTCTAACAGGGGGCGGCAATCAGCCCCAGCATTTT.

CDR3 sequence (DNA): TGCGCCAGCAGCTTGGGCGCAGCTTACTATGGCTACACCTTC. Translation gives CASSLGAAYYGYTF. The chain employs TRBV5-1 and TRBJ1-2; D not resolved. This CDR3 contains 14 residues. Germline CDR1 is SGHRS and CDR2 is YFSETQ. Trimming removed 0 bases at V and 3 bases at J, with 9 bases between.

To note about this clone: At the DNA level, this CDR3 is encoded by other sequences in the same sample as well. The chain is built from TRBV11-2 and TRBJ2-7; 12 bases are a match to TRBD1. Germline values: CDR1 SGHAT, CDR2 FQNNGV. The CDR3 is 14 amino acids. V lost 5 bases to trimming and J lost 4 bases; unmatched junction nucleotides: 3. For the CDR3, the DNA is TGTGCCAGCAGCCCGGGACAGGGGGCATACGAGCAGTACTTC. Amino acids: CASSPGQGAYEQYF.

The chain couples TRBV10-3 to TRBJ2-7; D call uncertain. Trimming pared 0 bases from V and 1 base from J, leaving 7 bases between. The CDR3 is 14 amino acids. Germline V gene data show CDR1 as ENHRY and CDR2 as SYGVKD. CDR3 DNA: TGTGCCATCAGTGAGTCCAGCGCTTCCTACGAGCAGTACTTC. Residues: CAISESSASYEQYF.